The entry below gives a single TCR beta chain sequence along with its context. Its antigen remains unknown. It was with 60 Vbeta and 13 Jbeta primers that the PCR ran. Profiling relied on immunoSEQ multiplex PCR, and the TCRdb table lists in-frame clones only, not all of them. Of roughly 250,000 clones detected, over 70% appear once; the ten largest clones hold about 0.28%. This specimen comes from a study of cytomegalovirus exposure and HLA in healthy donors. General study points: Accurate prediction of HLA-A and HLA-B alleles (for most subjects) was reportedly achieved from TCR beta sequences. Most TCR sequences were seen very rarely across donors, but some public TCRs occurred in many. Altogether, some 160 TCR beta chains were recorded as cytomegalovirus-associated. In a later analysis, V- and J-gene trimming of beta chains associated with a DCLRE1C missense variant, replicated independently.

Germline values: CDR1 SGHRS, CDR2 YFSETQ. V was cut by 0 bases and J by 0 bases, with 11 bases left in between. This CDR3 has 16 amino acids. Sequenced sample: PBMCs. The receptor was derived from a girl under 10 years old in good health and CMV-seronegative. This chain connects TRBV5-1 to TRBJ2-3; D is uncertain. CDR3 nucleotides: TGCGCCAGCAGCTTGGCCCACAGCCGAAGCACAGATACGCAGTATTTT. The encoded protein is CASSLAHSRSTDTQYF. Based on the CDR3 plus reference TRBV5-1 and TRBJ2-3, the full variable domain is KAGVTQTPRYLIKTRGQQVTLSCSPISGHRSVSWYQQTPGQGLQFLFEYFSETQRNKGNFPGRFSGRQFSNSRSEMNVSTLELGDSALYLCASSLAHSRSTDTQYFGPGTRLTVL.